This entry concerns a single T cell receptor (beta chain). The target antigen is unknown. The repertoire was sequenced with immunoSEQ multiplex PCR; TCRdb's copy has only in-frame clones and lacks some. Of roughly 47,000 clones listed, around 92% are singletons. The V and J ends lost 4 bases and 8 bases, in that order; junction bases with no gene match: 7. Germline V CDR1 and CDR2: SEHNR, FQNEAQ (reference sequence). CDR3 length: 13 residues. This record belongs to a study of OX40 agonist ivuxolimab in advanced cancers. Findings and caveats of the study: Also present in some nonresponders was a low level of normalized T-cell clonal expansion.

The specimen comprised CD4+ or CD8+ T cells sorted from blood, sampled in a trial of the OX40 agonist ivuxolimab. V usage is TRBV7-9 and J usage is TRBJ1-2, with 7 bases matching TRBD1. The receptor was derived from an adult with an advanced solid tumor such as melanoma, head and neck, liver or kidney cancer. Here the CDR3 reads CASSSTDRRGYTF. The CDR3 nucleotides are TGTGCCAGCAGCTCCACGGACAGGAGGGGCTACACCTTC. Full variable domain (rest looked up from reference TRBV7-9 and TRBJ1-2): DTGVSQNPRHKITKRGQNVTFRCDPISEHNRLYWYRQTLGQGPEFLTYFQNEAQLEKSRLLSDRFSAERPKGSFSTLEIQRTEQGDSAMYLCASSSTDRRGYTFGSGTRLTVV.